This note documents a single T cell receptor (beta chain) sequence. This record comes from a study of OX40 agonist ivuxolimab in advanced cancers. Study context: Partial responses were seen in three patients, one with hepatocellular carcinoma and two with cutaneous melanoma.

Blood got drawn at baseline, again on cycle 4 day 1, and then on cycle 7 day 1. The data were produced by immunoSEQ multiplex PCR, yet TCRdb's version contains in-frame clones alone and is incomplete. The sample includes under 20,000 clones, more than 75% of them seen just once. This specimen consisted of CD4+ or CD8+ T cells sorted from blood, obtained in a trial of the OX40 agonist ivuxolimab. The source of this sequence is an adult with an advanced solid tumor such as melanoma, head and neck, liver or kidney cancer.

CDR3 nucleotide sequence: TGTGCCAGCAGCCGTTCCAATGAGCAGTTCTTC. Its protein is CASSRSNEQFF. The V call is TRBV7-2, the J call TRBJ2-1; D gene uncertain. This CDR3 is 11 amino acids long. V lost 5 bases to trimming and J lost 6 bases, with 5 bases between them. Germline V gene sequence: CDR1 SGHTA, CDR2 FQGNSA.